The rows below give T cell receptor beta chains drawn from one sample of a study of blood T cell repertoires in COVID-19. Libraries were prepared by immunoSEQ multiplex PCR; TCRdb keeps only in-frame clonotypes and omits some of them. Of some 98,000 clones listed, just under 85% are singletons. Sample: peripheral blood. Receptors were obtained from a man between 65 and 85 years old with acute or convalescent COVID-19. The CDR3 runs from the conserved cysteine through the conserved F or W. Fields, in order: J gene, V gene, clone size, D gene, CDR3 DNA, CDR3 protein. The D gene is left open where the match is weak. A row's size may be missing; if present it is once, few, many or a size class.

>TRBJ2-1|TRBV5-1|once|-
TGCGCCAGCAGAGAGAGTTCCAGGGATGAGCAGTTCTTC
CASRESSRDEQFF
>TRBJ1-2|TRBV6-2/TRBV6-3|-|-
TGTGCCAGCAGTCGTACAGACAACTATGGCTACACCTTC
CASSRTDNYGYTF
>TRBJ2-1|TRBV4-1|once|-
TGCGCCAGCAGCCAAATAGACAATGAGCAGTTCTTC
CASSQIDNEQFF
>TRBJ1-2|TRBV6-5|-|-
TGTGCCAGCACCCCCGGGGATGGGAACTATGGCTACACCTTC
CASTPGDGNYGYTF
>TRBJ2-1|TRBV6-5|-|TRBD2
TGTGCCAGCAGCCCGCTAGCGGGAGAGGGAAATGAGCAGTTCTTC
CASSPLAGEGNEQFF
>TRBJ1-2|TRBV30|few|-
TGTGCCTGGATGAAGCTCGGTGGCTACACCTTC
CAWMKLGGYTF
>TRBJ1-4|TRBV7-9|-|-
TGTGCCAGCAGCTTCGGACAGATGAATGAAAAACTGTTTTTT
CASSFGQMNEKLFF
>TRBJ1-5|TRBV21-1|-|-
TGTGCCAGCCCGACTAAATTTCAGCCCCAGCATTTT
CASPTKFQPQHF
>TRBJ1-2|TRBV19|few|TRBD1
TGTGCCAGCAGCCGGGACAGCAACTATGGCTACACCTTC
CASSRDSNYGYTF
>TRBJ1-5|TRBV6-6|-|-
TGTGCCAGCAGTCCCCGAGGAGCAGATAGCAATCAGCCCCAGCATTTT
CASSPRGADSNQPQHF
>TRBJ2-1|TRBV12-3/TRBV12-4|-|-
TGTGCCAGCGGAATGCGGTATGAGCAGTTCTTC
CASGMRYEQFF
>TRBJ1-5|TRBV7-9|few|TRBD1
TGTGCCAGCAGCTTAGAGGGGGACAGTCAGCCCCAGCATTTT
CASSLEGDSQPQHF
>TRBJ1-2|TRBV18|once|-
TGTGCCAGCTCACCGCAGGACTACTATGGCTACACCTTC
CASSPQDYYGYTF
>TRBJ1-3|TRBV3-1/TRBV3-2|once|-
TGTGCCAGCAGCCAAGCGGGGGGGCGAAACACCATATATTTT
CASSQAGGRNTIYF
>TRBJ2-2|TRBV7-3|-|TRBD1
TGTGCCAGCAGCTTCGGACAGGGGGACACCGGGGAGCTGTTTTTT
CASSFGQGDTGELFF
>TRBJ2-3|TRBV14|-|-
TGTGCCAGCAGCCAGAGGACTAACACAGATACGCAGTATTTT
CASSQRTNTDTQYF
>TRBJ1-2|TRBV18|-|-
TGTGCCAGCTCACCAAGAGCGGCGCAGGATGGCTACACCTTC
CASSPRAAQDGYTF
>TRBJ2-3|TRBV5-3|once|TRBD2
TGTGCCAGAAGCCCCCTGACTAGCGGGAGGGCAGATACGCAGTATTTT
CARSPLTSGRADTQYF
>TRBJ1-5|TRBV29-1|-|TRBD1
TGCGCATCCGGGACAGTTAGCAATCAGCCCCAGCATTTT
CASGTVSNQPQHF
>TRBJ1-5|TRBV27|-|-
TGTGCCAGCAGTTTGGTGCGTTATCAGCCCCAGCATTTT
CASSLVRYQPQHF
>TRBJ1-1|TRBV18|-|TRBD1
TGTGCCAGCTCACCTTGGACAGGGGGTAAAGACACTGAAGCTTTCTTT
CASSPWTGGKDTEAFF
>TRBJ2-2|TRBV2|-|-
TGTGCCAGCAGAAGGACTGCGAACACCGGGGAGCTGTTTTTT
CASRRTANTGELFF
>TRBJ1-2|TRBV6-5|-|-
TGTGCCAGCAGTTCACCACGATCGGGTTTACGGGGCTACACCTTC
CASSSPRSGLRGYTF
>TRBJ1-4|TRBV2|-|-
TGTGCCAGCTACGGAGAACCCCTAGCGGAGGAGAAACTGTTTTTT
CASYGEPLAEEKLFF
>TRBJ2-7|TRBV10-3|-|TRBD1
TGTGCCATCAGGACAGGGGTTTCCACCTACGAGCAGTACTTC
CAIRTGVSTYEQYF
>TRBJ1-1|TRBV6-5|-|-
TGTGCCAGCAGTTCCCCCTCACAGTTGAACACTGAAGCTTTCTTT
CASSSPSQLNTEAFF
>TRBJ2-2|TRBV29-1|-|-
TGCAGCGTTGATTACGAGGAAACCGGGGAGCTGTTTTTT
CSVDYEETGELFF
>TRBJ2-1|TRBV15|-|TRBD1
TGTGCCACCAGCGTCCCCGGGACAGGGGGCTCGGCCTACCAGAATGAGCAGTTCTTC
CATSVPGTGGSAYQNEQFF
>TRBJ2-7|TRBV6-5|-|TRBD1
TGTGCCAGCTCCCGGGACAGGGATATAAGCGAGCAGTACTTC
CASSRDRDISEQYF
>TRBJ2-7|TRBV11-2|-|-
TGTGCCAGCAGCTTCGTCTACGAGCAGTACTTC
CASSFVYEQYF
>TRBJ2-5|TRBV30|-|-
TGTGCCTGGAGGGGCGGGGGCCCCCAAGAGACCCAGTACTTC
CAWRGGGPQETQYF
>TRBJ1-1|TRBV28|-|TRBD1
TGTGCCAGCAGTCAACAGGGGGGGATGAACACTGAAGCTTTCTTT
CASSQQGGMNTEAFF
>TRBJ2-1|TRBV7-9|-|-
TGTGCCAGCAGCTTAGCCCGACTAGACAATGAGCAGTTCTTC
CASSLARLDNEQFF
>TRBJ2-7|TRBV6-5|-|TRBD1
TGTGCCAGCAGCGGGCGACAGGGTAATACCTACGAGCAGTACTTC
CASSGRQGNTYEQYF
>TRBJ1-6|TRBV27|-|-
TGTGCCAGCAGCCAAGACAGGAGCTCCTATAATTCACCCCTCCACTTT
CASSQDRSSYNSPLHF
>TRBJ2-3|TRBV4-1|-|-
TGCGCCAGCAGCCAGACGCAGATCCAGGGAAGAGATACGCAGTATTTT
CASSQTQIQGRDTQYF